These 13 T cell receptor beta chains were all obtained from the same sample, sequenced in a study of T cell responses to AZD1222 COVID-19 vaccine. Produced via immunoSEQ multiplex PCR; TCRdb's table is partial and in-frame only. In the table there are some 120,000 clones, approximately 88% of which are singletons. The sample was peripheral blood, taken on day 0 of AZD1222 vaccination. The source is an adult in good health.

This chain connects TRBV4-1 to TRBJ1-5; D call uncertain. Germline V gene lookup returns CDR1 MGHRA and CDR2 YSYEKL. The CDR3 has 15 amino acids. Trimming removed 0 bases from V and 2 bases from J, with 8 bases in between. The CDR3 nucleotides are TGCGCCAGCAGCCAAGAGTTCAGCCGCAATCAGCCCCAGCATTTT. Its protein is CASSQEFSRNQPQHF.

The CDR3 spells CASSLSIPYEQYF. CDR3 DNA sequence: TGTGCCAGCAGCTTGAGTATCCCTTACGAGCAGTACTTC. V gene TRBV7-2 combines with J gene TRBJ2-7; D is undetermined. The CDR3 is 13 residues long. Germline CDR1 reads SGHTA; CDR2 reads FQGNSA. With 3 bases removed from V and 4 bases from J, the gap between germline ends came to 10 bases.

The chain uses TRBV19 and TRBJ2-1, with 7 bases matching TRBD1. Germline-derived CDR1 and CDR2 are LNHDA and SQIVND (reference sequence). There are 16 residues in the CDR3. Trimming removed 7 bases from V and 6 bases from J; junction bases left unmatched: 15. CDR3 in DNA: TGTGCCAGTACTTCCTATGTCGGGACAGAGATCAATGAGCAGTTCTTC. Protein sequence: CASTSYVGTEINEQFF.

The chain has TRBV5-1 and TRBJ1-2; D perhaps matches TRBD1 (6 bases). The CDR3 sequence is 16 residues long. Trimming removed 0 bases from V and 0 bases from J, with 12 bases in between. Germline lookup yields CDR1 SGHRS and CDR2 YFSETQ. The DNA of the CDR3 is TGCGCCAGCAGCTTGGGGACAGCCACTACTAACTATGGCTACACCTTC. Its translation is CASSLGTATTNYGYTF. The full variable domain, with the rest looked up from reference TRBV5-1 and TRBJ1-2, is KAGVTQTPRYLIKTRGQQVTLSCSPISGHRSVSWYQQTPGQGLQFLFEYFSETQRNKGNFPGRFSGRQFSNSRSEMNVSTLELGDSALYLCASSLGTATTNYGYTFGSGTRLTVV.

The CDR3, as DNA: TGTGCCAGCGCAAGTAGAGGTGGCTTTGAGCAGTTCTTC. Translated, it gives CASASRGGFEQFF. The chain combines TRBV11-2 with TRBJ2-1; D remains ambiguous. Germline V gives CDR1 SGHAT, CDR2 FQNNGV. This CDR3 is built from 13 residues. The V end was cut by 8 bases, the J end by 9 bases, with 17 bases between.

The V call is TRBV27, the J call TRBJ2-7; the match to TRBD2 covers 7 bases. Per the germline V gene, CDR1 is MNHEY and CDR2 is SMNVEV (reference sequence). With 3 bases clipped from V and 9 bases from J, the junction kept 5 bases outside the gene matches. The CDR3 consists of 12 residues. As DNA, the CDR3 is TGTGCCAGCAGTTTTTCGGGGGGTGGGCAGTACTTC. This translates into CASSFSGGGQYF.

The V gene is TRBV25-1, the J gene TRBJ1-3; D is undetermined. Trimming left V 3 bases short and J 4 bases short, with 4 bases between. In germline, CDR1 is MGHDK, CDR2 SYGVNS. The CDR3 sequence is 12 residues long. The CDR3 is CASSDYGNTIYF. DNA of the CDR3: TGTGCCAGCAGTGACTACGGAAACACCATATATTTT.

The V gene is TRBV5-4, the J gene TRBJ1-4; 7 nucleotides match TRBD1. Germline lookup yields CDR1 SGHNT and CDR2 YYREEE (reference sequence). V lost 5 bases, J lost 0 bases, and 4 bases stayed unmatched. This CDR3 region has 15 residues. CDR3 protein: CASSRDRATNEKLFF. DNA of the CDR3: TGTGCCAGCAGTCGGGACAGAGCAACTAATGAAAAACTGTTTTTT.

The chain is built from TRBV3-1 (or the pseudogene TRBV3-2) and TRBJ1-1, with D uncertain. This CDR3 is built from 14 residues. The V gene's germline CDR1 is LGHDT and CDR2 YNNKEL (reference sequence). Trimming took off 3 bases at V and 1 base at J, with 9 bases between the two ends. CDR3 loop: CASSQGFANTEAFF. The CDR3 DNA sequence: TGTGCCAGCAGCCAGGGGTTCGCGAACACTGAAGCTTTCTTT.

The J gene is TRBJ2-1, the V gene TRBV7-2; D uncertain. This CDR3 has 13 residues. The germline CDR1 and CDR2 sequences are SGHTA and FQGNSA. V dropped 3 bases and J dropped 10 bases, with 13 bases sitting between them. CDR3 DNA: TGTGCCAGCAGCTTGGGCGGAGTCTTGGAGCAGTTCTTC. It specifies CASSLGGVLEQFF.

The genes are TRBV3-1 (or the pseudogene TRBV3-2) and TRBJ1-2; TRBD1 matches 9 bases. The CDR3 covers 13 residues. With V trimmed by 8 bases and J by 7 bases, 8 bases remained unmatched. The germline V gene has CDR1 LGHDT and CDR2 YNNKEL (reference sequence). CDR3: CASGGQGGFGYTF. DNA for the CDR3: TGTGCCAGCGGGGGACAGGGAGGCTTTGGCTACACCTTC.

This chain joins TRBV13 and TRBJ1-2; no clear D gene. Germline V gene data show CDR1 as PRHDT and CDR2 as FYEKMQ (reference sequence). The CDR3 is 12 amino acids. The V end lost 1 base, the J end lost 10 bases, and 10 bases lay between the germline ends. As DNA, the CDR3 is TGTGCCAGCAGCTTAGATCGTGCAGTCTACACCTTC. Its translation: CASSLDRAVYTF. Supplemented by reference TRBV13 and TRBJ1-2, the full variable domain reads AAGVIQSPRHLIKEKRETATLKCYPIPRHDTVYWYQQGPGQDPQFLISFYEKMQSDKGSIPDRFSAQQFSDYHSELNMSSLELGDSALYFCASSLDRAVYTFGSGTRLTVV.

The rearrangement joins TRBV7-6 to TRBJ2-2; TRBD2 matches 10 bases. In germline, CDR1 is SGHVS, CDR2 FNYEAQ. The CDR3 totals 15 residues. The junction had 1 base not matched to a gene; V was cut back by 2 bases and J by 4 bases. CDR3 in DNA: TGTGCCAGCAGCTTAAGACTAGCGGGCACCGGGGAGCTGTTTTTT. This gives the protein CASSLRLAGTGELFF.